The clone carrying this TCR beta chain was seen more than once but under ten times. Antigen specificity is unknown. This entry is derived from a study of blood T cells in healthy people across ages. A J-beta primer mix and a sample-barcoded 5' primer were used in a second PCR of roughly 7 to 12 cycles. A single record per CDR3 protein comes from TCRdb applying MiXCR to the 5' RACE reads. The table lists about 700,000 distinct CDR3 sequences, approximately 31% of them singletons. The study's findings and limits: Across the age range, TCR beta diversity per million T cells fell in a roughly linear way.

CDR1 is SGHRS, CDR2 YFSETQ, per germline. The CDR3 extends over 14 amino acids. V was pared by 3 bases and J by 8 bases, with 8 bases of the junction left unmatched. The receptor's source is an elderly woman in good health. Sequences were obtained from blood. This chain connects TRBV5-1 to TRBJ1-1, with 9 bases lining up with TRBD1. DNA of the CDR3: TGCGCCAGCAGCTCCGGGAAAGGACAGGGGGAAGCTTTCTTT. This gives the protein CASSSGKGQGEAFF.